The 25 T cell receptor beta chains below were found in one sample sequenced in a study of blood T cell repertoires in COVID-19. TCRdb's table, derived via immunoSEQ multiplex PCR, lists solely in-frame clones and lacks some. This sample has 95,000 to 150,000 clones, with 80% to 90% found just once. Sequencing was performed on peripheral blood. These receptors were collected from a man aged 40-50 years with acute or convalescent COVID-19.

This clone was recorded a few times. This chain uses TRBV6-1 with TRBJ1-2, with 8 bases identical to TRBD1. CDR3 size: 15 residues. Trimming at V came to 1 base and at J to 5 bases, leaving 6 bases not matched to a gene. Germline V lookup: CDR1 MNHNS, CDR2 SASEGT. The CDR3 DNA is TGTGCCAGCAGTGAAGTGAAACAGGGGGGGTATGGCTACACCTTC. Protein product: CASSEVKQGGYGYTF.

The chain recombines TRBV6-5 with TRBJ1-1; perhaps TRBD1 as D (5 bases). The CDR3 totals 14 residues. Trimming shortened V by 5 bases and J by 2 bases, and 12 bases separated the two germline ends. CDR1 is MNHEY and CDR2 is SVGAGI in the germline V gene. The CDR3 loop reads CASSRGTDNTEAFF. The DNA of the CDR3 is TGTGCCAGCAGTCGGGGGACGGACAACACTGAAGCTTTCTTT.

The rearrangement uses TRBV11-2 and TRBJ2-1, with TRBD2 matching over 9 bases. The J segment lost 10 bases and the V segment lost 8 bases, leaving 12 bases of the junction unmatched. The CDR3 extends over 14 amino acids. The germline CDR1 and CDR2 sequences are SGHAT and FQNNGV. CDR3 region: CASHLAGGPREQFF. The DNA of the CDR3 is TGTGCCAGCCATTTGGCGGGGGGGCCCAGAGAGCAGTTCTTC.

In its sample, this clone was seen many times. The gene calls are TRBV3-1 (or the pseudogene TRBV3-2) and TRBJ1-2, with D perhaps matching TRBD1 (5 bases). V was cut by 0 bases and J by 6 bases, with 11 bases left in between. Looked up from germline, CDR1 is LGHDT and CDR2 is YNNKEL (reference sequence). CDR3 length: 14 residues. The CDR3 loop is CASSQDLGADGYTF. The CDR3 region has the DNA TGTGCCAGCAGCCAAGATCTAGGGGCAGATGGCTACACCTTC.

The chain carries TRBV19 and TRBJ1-5; D is possibly TRBD1 (5 bases). Trimming removed 0 bases at V and 6 bases at J, with 12 bases between. CDR1 is LNHDA and CDR2 is SQIVND in the germline V gene (reference sequence). This CDR3 is 15 amino acids long. The CDR3 here is CASSIEGGYGQPQHF. CDR3 coding DNA: TGTGCCAGTAGTATAGAGGGGGGGTACGGTCAGCCCCAGCATTTT.

The V call is TRBV6-2 or TRBV6-3, the J call TRBJ1-1; possibly TRBD1 for D (5 bases). Germline lookup yields CDR1 MNHEY and CDR2 SVGEGT. This CDR3 spans 16 amino acids. Trimming removed 2 bases from V and 7 bases from J, with 20 bases in between. CDR3: CASSYGYGQGWREAFF. DNA of the CDR3: TGTGCCAGCAGTTACGGGTACGGGCAGGGTTGGCGTGAAGCTTTCTTT.

The chain combines TRBV6-5 with TRBJ1-1; no definite D call. CDR3 length equals 13 residues. The ends were cut back, 6 bases at V and 3 bases at J, with 11 bases in the middle. The germline gives CDR1 MNHEY, CDR2 SVGAGI. DNA for the CDR3: TGTGCCAGCAGGTTCCTAGTGGACACTGAAGCTTTCTTT. Translating gives CASRFLVDTEAFF.

V gene TRBV19 combines with J gene TRBJ1-1, with D possibly being TRBD1 (5 bases). With 6 bases removed from V and 0 bases from J, the gap between germline ends came to 11 bases. CDR1 is LNHDA and CDR2 is SQIVND in the germline V gene (reference sequence). The CDR3 length is 14 residues. The CDR3 here is CASRIRVMNTEAFF. CDR3 bases: TGTGCCAGTAGAATCAGGGTCATGAACACTGAAGCTTTCTTT. Full variable domain (rest looked up from reference TRBV19 and TRBJ1-1): DGGITQSPKYLFRKEGQNVTLSCEQNLNHDAMYWYRQDPGQGLRLIYYSQIVNDFQKGDIAEGYSVSREKKESFPLTVTSAQKNPTAFYLCASRIRVMNTEAFFGQGTRLTVV.

The genes are TRBV5-6 and TRBJ2-5; the match to TRBD1 covers 12 bases. V was pared by 3 bases and J by 7 bases, with 13 bases of the junction left unmatched. The V gene's germline CDR1 is SGHDT and CDR2 YYEEEE. The CDR3 sequence is 17 residues long. CDR3 loop: CASSSGTGGVFTGTQYF. The CDR3 bases are TGTGCCAGCAGCTCCGGGACAGGGGGCGTCTTTACGGGGACCCAGTACTTC.

Comment on this clone: Distinct nucleotide sequences in the sample also encode this CDR3. This chain uses TRBV7-2 with TRBJ1-5; weak D call: TRBD1 (5 bases). V shed 1 base and J shed 4 bases, with 8 bases lying between them. This CDR3 contains 14 residues. Germline assignment: CDR1 SGHTA and CDR2 FQGNSA. The CDR3 sequence is CASSLVQGNQPQHF. The CDR3 bases are TGTGCCAGCAGCTTAGTTCAGGGAAATCAGCCCCAGCATTTT.

Only one count was recorded for this clone. The V and J genes are TRBV30 and TRBJ1-2; 9 bases align to TRBD1. This CDR3 has 14 amino acids. The V and J ends lost 4 bases and 4 bases, in that order; junction bases with no gene match: 7. Germline V gene sequence: CDR1 GTSNPN, CDR2 SVGIG (reference sequence). The DNA for the CDR3 is TGTGCCTGGACCTCGGGGACAGGGTTCTATGGCTACACCTTC. This codes for CAWTSGTGFYGYTF.

CDR3 bases: TGCGCCAGCAGCTTGGCCGAGGACACTGAAGCTTTCTTT. Residues: CASSLAEDTEAFF. The chain recombines TRBV5-1 with TRBJ1-1; D gene ambiguous. Trimming pared 0 bases from V and 3 bases from J, leaving 6 bases between. This CDR3 comprises 13 residues. Per germline, CDR1 SGHRS and CDR2 YFSETQ. Based on the CDR3 plus reference TRBV5-1 and TRBJ1-1, the full variable domain is KAGVTQTPRYLIKTRGQQVTLSCSPISGHRSVSWYQQTPGQGLQFLFEYFSETQRNKGNFPGRFSGRQFSNSRSEMNVSTLELGDSALYLCASSLAEDTEAFFGQGTRLTVV.

The chain uses TRBV9 and TRBJ2-1; 11 positions match TRBD2. This CDR3 has 17 residues. CDR1 and CDR2 from the germline V gene are SGDLS and YYNGEE. V trimming: 4 bases; J trimming: 2 bases; junction bases outside the gene matches: 8. The CDR3 sequence: CASSPNSGRVTYNEQFF. The CDR3 DNA reads as TGTGCCAGCAGCCCGAATAGCGGGAGGGTAACCTACAATGAGCAGTTCTTC.

The gene calls are TRBV11-2 and TRBJ2-5; the match to TRBD2 covers 8 bases. The CDR3 sequence is 14 residues long. Losses at the gene ends were 3 bases for V and 5 bases for J; bases not matched to a gene: 5. From germline, CDR1 is SGHAT and CDR2 FQNNGV. In DNA, the CDR3 is TGTGCCAGCAGCTTCGGGGGGGCCGAGGAGACCCAGTACTTC. Protein sequence: CASSFGGAEETQYF.

This chain uses TRBV7-3 with TRBJ1-1; no definite D call. V was pared by 1 base and J by 5 bases, with 8 bases between. In germline, CDR1 is SGHTA, CDR2 FQGTGA. The CDR3 runs to 13 residues. The CDR3 region has the DNA TGTGCCAGCAGCTTAAGGCGGAATACTGAAGCTTTCTTT. Its protein is CASSLRRNTEAFF. The full variable domain, its missing parts supplied by reference TRBV7-3 and TRBJ1-1, is GAGVSQTPSNKVTEKGKYVELRCDPISGHTALYWYRQSLGQGPEFLIYFQGTGAADDSGLPNDRFFAVRPEGSVSTLKIQRTERGDSAVYLCASSLRRNTEAFFGQGTRLTVV.

This clone was detected a few times. The chain has TRBV3-1 (or the pseudogene TRBV3-2) and TRBJ1-1, with D tentatively TRBD1 (6 bases). Germline loops: CDR1 LGHDT, CDR2 YNNKEL (reference sequence). The CDR3 has 15 amino acids. V was trimmed by 6 bases and J by 0 bases, leaving 14 bases between them. The chain's CDR3 is CASRGRGAVNTEAFF. For the CDR3, the DNA is TGTGCCAGCAGGGGCAGGGGCGCCGTGAACACTGAAGCTTTCTTT.

This clone was observed a few times. V is TRBV19 and J is TRBJ1-2, with 9 bases lining up with TRBD1. Germline V lookup: CDR1 LNHDA, CDR2 SQIVND (reference sequence). This CDR3 spans 16 amino acids. After removal of 5 bases from V and 2 bases from J, the junction contained 9 bases not matched to a gene. CDR3 nucleotide sequence: TGTGCCAGTAGTTCCCGCTCCGGGACAGGGAACTATGGCTACACCTTC. Protein: CASSSRSGTGNYGYTF.

The chain carries TRBV7-3 and TRBJ1-1; 9 bases align to TRBD1. With 5 bases clipped from V and 5 bases from J, the junction kept 9 bases outside the gene matches. Per germline, CDR1 SGHTA and CDR2 FQGTGA. CDR3 length equals 15 residues. CDR3 in amino acids: CASSQGGTGRTEAFF. CDR3 bases: TGTGCCAGCAGCCAGGGGGGGACAGGGCGGACTGAAGCTTTCTTT.

This chain uses TRBV2 with TRBJ1-4, with D possibly TRBD1 on 6 matching bases. There are 16 residues in the CDR3. V lost 5 bases and J 4 bases, leaving 17 bases between the germline ends. From germline, CDR1 is SNHLY and CDR2 FYNNEI. CDR3 amino acids: CASSRGQIAINEKLFF. The CDR3 nucleotides read TGTGCCAGCAGTAGAGGACAGATTGCAATTAATGAAAAACTGTTTTTT.

The chain couples TRBV6-5 to TRBJ2-7; TRBD1 might be the D (5 bases). The germline V and J ends were trimmed by 0 bases and 6 bases, with 15 bases remaining between them. Germline V gene lookup returns CDR1 MNHEY and CDR2 SVGAGI. The CDR3 is 15 amino acids. CDR3 nucleotides: TGTGCCAGCAGTTACTCAGATGGGGCCCCCGCCGAGCAGTACTTC. This encodes CASSYSDGAPAEQYF.

The chain links TRBV29-1 to TRBJ2-7, with TRBD2 matching 9 bases. Germline CDR1 SQVTM, CDR2 ANQGSEA. This CDR3 region has 15 residues. The J segment lost 5 bases and the V segment lost 6 bases, leaving 14 bases of the junction unmatched. In DNA, the CDR3 is TGCAGCGTGGCCCGTTTAGCGGGAGAAGTCGACGAGCAGTACTTC. Translation gives CSVARLAGEVDEQYF.

The chain uses TRBV18 and TRBJ1-3; TRBD1 matches at 7 bases. Germline CDR1 reads KGHSH; CDR2 reads LQKENI. The V segment lost 2 bases and the J segment 0 bases; nucleotides outside the gene matches: 4. This CDR3 has 16 amino acids. CDR3 sequence (DNA): TGTGCCAGCTCACCAAGACAGGGCCTCTCTGGAAACACCATATATTTT. It specifies CASSPRQGLSGNTIYF. Together with reference TRBV18 and TRBJ1-3, the CDR3 gives the full variable domain: NAGVMQNPRHLVRRRGQEARLRCSPMKGHSHVYWYRQLPEEGLKFMVYLQKENIIDESGMPKERFSAEFPKEGPSILRIQQVVRGDSAAYFCASSPRQGLSGNTIYFGEGSWLTVV.

The chain carries TRBV2 and TRBJ2-2; a possible D gene is TRBD2 (5 bases). The CDR3 loop spans 12 amino acids. Trimming stripped 9 bases from V and 7 bases from J, with 12 bases between. Germline V lookup: CDR1 SNHLY, CDR2 FYNNEI. The CDR3 nucleotides are TGTGCCAGTGAGGGTTCTTTCGGGGAGCTGTTTTTT. It translates to CASEGSFGELFF.

This rearrangement joins TRBV6-5 to TRBJ2-7, with 9 bases matching TRBD2. This CDR3 spans 15 amino acids. Germline V lookup: CDR1 MNHEY, CDR2 SVGAGI. The ends lost 0 bases at V and 1 base at J; junction bases unmatched: 1. This CDR3 is CASSYSLAGSYEQYF. The CDR3 coding sequence is TGTGCCAGCAGTTACTCACTAGCGGGTTCCTACGAGCAGTACTTC.

The chain has TRBV24-1 and TRBJ2-3, with 9 bases lining up with TRBD1. The CDR3 loop spans 15 amino acids. V was clipped by 2 bases and J by 4 bases; unmatched bases: 3. CDR1 KGHDR and CDR2 SFDVKD come from the germline V gene. As DNA, the CDR3 is TGTGCCACCAGTGATTCCCGGGACAGGGCAGATACGCAGTATTTT. Protein: CATSDSRDRADTQYF.